Below are 21 T cell receptor beta chains sequenced from a single sample in a study of blood T cells in healthy people across ages. A sample-barcoded 5' primer and a J-beta primer mix were used in a second PCR of roughly 7 to 11 cycles. TCRdb fed the 5' RACE reads into MiXCR, producing one record per CDR3 protein. The sample lists about a million distinct CDR3 sequences; around 46% were seen once. Material: blood. Receptors were obtained from a man younger than 45 in good health.

The chain is built from TRBV12-3 or TRBV12-4 and TRBJ2-5; D gene unclear. The germline V and J ends were trimmed by 1 base and 2 bases, with 14 bases remaining between them. CDR3 length equals 16 residues. The CDR3 nucleotides are TGTGCCAGCAGTTTAGGTCGGATTAGGATACAAGAGACCCAGTACTTC. This gives the protein CASSLGRIRIQETQYF.

The chain links TRBV20-1 to TRBJ2-7; TRBD1 matches at 11 bases. V dropped 4 bases and J dropped 3; count of bases not matched to a gene: 5. CDR1 is DFQATT, CDR2 SNEGSKA, per germline (reference sequence). The CDR3 is made up of 14 amino acids. The CDR3 coding sequence is TGCAGTGCTAAGGGACAGGGGGTCCACTACGAGCAGTACTTC. Encoded protein: CSAKGQGVHYEQYF.

V gene TRBV5-5 combines with J gene TRBJ1-5, with D perhaps TRBD1 (6 bases). Per the germline V gene, CDR1 is SGHKS and CDR2 is YYEKEE (reference sequence). V lost 2 bases, J lost 1 base, and 13 bases lay in between. This CDR3 is built from 16 residues. The CDR3 is CASSLALGQSNQPQHF. CDR3 nucleotide sequence: TGTGCCAGCAGCTTAGCTCTGGGACAAAGCAATCAGCCCCAGCATTTT. The complete variable domain, with remaining parts taken from reference TRBV5-5 and TRBJ1-5, reads DAGVTQSPTHLIKTRGQQVTLRCSPISGHKSVSWYQQVLGQGPQFIFQYYEKEERGRGNFPDRFSARQFPNYSSELNVNALLLGDSALYLCASSLALGQSNQPQHFGDGTRLSIL.

J is TRBJ2-5 and V is TRBV20-1, with 11 bases that match TRBD2. CDR3 length equals 17 residues. Looked up from germline, CDR1 is DFQATT and CDR2 is SNEGSKA (reference sequence). Losses at the gene ends were 2 bases for V and 4 bases for J; bases not matched to a gene: 12. CDR3 loop: CSARPLSGRAVGETQYF. Here the CDR3 DNA reads TGCAGTGCTAGACCGCTTAGCGGGAGGGCCGTGGGAGAGACCCAGTACTTC.

This clonotype was seen a few times. The chain employs TRBV7-2 and TRBJ2-6, with D perhaps TRBD1 (5 bases). Germline V CDR1 and CDR2: SGHTA, FQGNSA. CDR3 length: 20 residues. Trimming took off 4 bases at V and 0 bases at J, with 22 bases between the two ends. The CDR3 bases are TGTGCCAGCAGCTCTTCCTCCCCCCACAGGACGATCTCTGGGGCCAACGTCCTGACTTTC. Protein: CASSSSSPHRTISGANVLTF. Drawing the rest from reference TRBV7-2 and TRBJ2-6, the complete variable domain is GAGVSQSPSNKVTEKGKDVELRCDPISGHTALYWYRQSLGQGLEFLIYFQGNSAPDKSGLPSDRFSAERTGGSVSTLTIQRTQQEDSAVYLCASSSSSPHRTISGANVLTFGAGSRLTVL.

Concerning this clonotype: At one of its ends the junction is not consistent with the germline gene, which may arise from a read error. The chain is built from TRBV7-3 and TRBJ2-3; 7 bases match TRBD2. This CDR3 contains 15 residues. Germline CDR1 SGHTA, CDR2 FQGTGA. Here the CDR3 reads CAGSFRGVSTDTQYF. The CDR3 nucleotides are TGTGCCGGCAGCTTCCGGGGGGTCTCCACAGATACGCAGTATTTT.

This rearrangement joins TRBV7-8 to TRBJ2-7; D remains unclear. The germline V gene encodes CDR1 SGHVS and CDR2 FQNEAQ. Trimming cost V 1 base and J 5 bases, with 12 bases left between them. The CDR3 spans 14 residues. The CDR3 coding sequence is TGTGCCAGCAGCTTAGAGGTCCGCTGGGACGAGCAGTACTTC. It is translated as CASSLEVRWDEQYF.

The chain combines TRBV4-1 with TRBJ2-2, with 9 bases lining up with TRBD1. Germline CDR1 MGHRA, CDR2 YSYEKL. There are 17 residues in the CDR3. J lost 4 bases, V lost 5 bases, and 11 bases had no gene match. Here the CDR3 reads CASSFEPGQGSTGELFF. The CDR3 bases are TGCGCCAGCAGCTTCGAACCGGGACAGGGTTCCACCGGGGAGCTGTTTTTT.

This clonotype showed up just a few times. The CDR3 nucleotides read TGCAGTGCTAAACAGGTGACAGGGTACGGTGAGCAGTTCTTC. The encoded protein is CSAKQVTGYGEQFF. This sequence joins TRBV20-1 and TRBJ2-1; TRBD1 matches at 7 bases. The germline CDR1 and CDR2 sequences are DFQATT and SNEGSKA (reference sequence). With 4 bases clipped from V and 9 bases from J, the junction kept 12 bases outside the gene matches. The CDR3 totals 14 residues.

Points on this clonotype: The junction departs from germline at one end; a sequencing error may be responsible. The DNA for the CDR3 is TGCAGCGTTGGATCCTCCACTGAAGTTTTCTTT. Its protein product is CSVGSSTEVFF. The chain carries TRBV29-1 and TRBJ1-1; D unclear. CDR1 is SQVTM, CDR2 ANQGSEA, per germline. The CDR3 is made up of 11 amino acids.

The table lists this clonotype with a few counts. This chain joins TRBV5-8 and TRBJ2-1; D is ambiguous. Trimming cost V 0 bases and J 2 bases, with 6 bases left between them. The CDR3 totals 14 residues. CDR1 and CDR2 from the germline V gene are SGHTS and YDEGEE. In DNA form, the CDR3 reads TGTGCCAGCAGCTTGGAGGATACCTACAATGAGCAGTTCTTC. Its translation: CASSLEDTYNEQFF.

This clonotype was seen a handful of times. The chain uses TRBV7-2 and TRBJ1-2, with 9 bases aligning to TRBD1. The J segment lost 6 bases and the V segment lost 7 bases, leaving 6 bases of the junction unmatched. The germline V gene has CDR1 SGHTA and CDR2 FQGNSA. The CDR3 extends over 13 amino acids. CDR3 DNA: TGTGCCAGCACCAGCGGGACAGGGCATGGCTACACCTTC. Its translation is CASTSGTGHGYTF.

The chain is built from TRBV29-1 and TRBJ2-1, with D possibly matching TRBD1 (7 bases). Germline lookup yields CDR1 SQVTM and CDR2 ANQGSEA. This CDR3 has 15 amino acids. The V end lost 5 bases, the J end lost 3 bases, and 17 bases lay between the germline ends. DNA for the CDR3: TGCAGCGTTTACATCGGGGGACAGTACTACAATGAGCAGTTCTTC. This gives the protein CSVYIGGQYYNEQFF.

The chain recombines TRBV29-1 with TRBJ2-1; TRBD1 or TRBD2 may be the D gene (6 bases each). The CDR3 is 14 residues long. Looked up from germline, CDR1 is SQVTM and CDR2 is ANQGSEA. The germline V and J ends were trimmed by 4 bases and 1 base, with 11 bases remaining between them. The CDR3 protein is CSVVGGRSYNEQFF. In DNA form, the CDR3 reads TGCAGCGTTGTGGGGGGCCGGTCCTACAATGAGCAGTTCTTC.

The V gene is TRBV27, the J gene TRBJ1-1, with D possibly TRBD1 on 6 matching bases. CDR1 and CDR2 from the germline V gene are MNHEY and SMNVEV (reference sequence). The CDR3 has 15 amino acids. V was cut by 8 bases and J by 2 bases, with 18 bases left in between. The DNA of the CDR3 is TGTGCCAGCTGGTACAGGGCGGATATTAACACTGAAGCTTTCTTT. It is translated as CASWYRADINTEAFF.

This clonotype was recorded a few times. The J gene is TRBJ1-1, the V gene TRBV20-1; possibly TRBD1 for D (5 bases). Germline CDR1 and CDR2: DFQATT and SNEGSKA (reference sequence). V lost 0 bases, J lost 1 base, and 21 bases lay in between. The CDR3 is 18 amino acids. Here the CDR3 DNA reads TGCAGTGCTAGAGAAACCCTTACTTCGGGGGGTTCGAACACTGAAGCTTTCTTT. Translating it yields CSARETLTSGGSNTEAFF.

The V call is TRBV7-9, the J call TRBJ2-7; no reliable D call. CDR1 and CDR2 from the germline V gene are SEHNR and FQNEAQ (reference sequence). The CDR3 is 12 amino acids. V was trimmed by 5 bases and J by 7 bases, leaving 12 bases between them. The DNA for the CDR3 is TGTGCCAGCAGCCCACTGTTGGGGGAGCAGTACTTC. It encodes CASSPLLGEQYF.

The chain combines TRBV12-5 with TRBJ2-1, with TRBD2 matching 11 bases. This CDR3 is 16 amino acids long. Per the germline V gene, CDR1 is LGHNT and CDR2 is FRNRAP. V trimming: 4 bases; J trimming: 6 bases; junction bases outside the gene matches: 8. CDR3 region: CASGSTLAGARNEQFF. The CDR3 bases are TGTGCTAGTGGTTCGACACTAGCGGGGGCCCGCAATGAGCAGTTCTTC.

The chain couples TRBV12-3 or TRBV12-4 to TRBJ2-1, with 12 positions matching TRBD2. The V and J ends lost 4 bases and 3 bases, in that order; junction bases with no gene match: 7. The CDR3 has 17 residues. The CDR3 DNA follows: TGTGCCAGCAGTTGGGCTCCGACTAGCGGGAGCTACAATGAGCAGTTCTTC. Protein sequence: CASSWAPTSGSYNEQFF.

The chain has TRBV18 and TRBJ2-2; 7 bases map to TRBD1. Germline V CDR1 and CDR2: KGHSH, LQKENI. This CDR3 has 17 amino acids. The trim removed 2 bases at V and 5 bases at J, leaving 11 bases unmatched. CDR3 DNA: TGTGCCAGCTCACCAGGGCCTCGACAGGGAAGGACCGGGGAGCTGTTTTTT. It codes for CASSPGPRQGRTGELFF.

This clonotype was detected only a few times. The chain combines TRBV28 with TRBJ2-5, with 9 bases fitting TRBD1. The CDR3 contains 15 residues. Germline V lookup: CDR1 MDHEN, CDR2 SYDVKM. Losses at the gene ends were 3 bases for V and 6 bases for J; bases not matched to a gene: 8. As DNA, the CDR3 is TGTGCCAGCAGTTTTAGCCCGGACAGGGGCAAGACCCAGTACTTC. Translated: CASSFSPDRGKTQYF.